This T cell receptor (beta chain) was obtained from a study of beta chain bispecific antibodies for T cell cancers. About the research overall: Sequenced cells survived coculture with leukemia lines plus bispecific antibodies. Surface TRBV12 (TRBV12-3) was on Jurkat, TRBV5-5 on HPB-ALL. Findings of the study overall: The leukemia cells, rather than normal T cells, gave most of the targeted TRBV signal.

T cells were expanded from blood mononuclear cells for 3 to 4 days with anti-CD3 OKT3 or CD3/CD28 beads. This CDR3 has 15 residues. V was cut by 2 bases and J by 0 bases, with 10 bases left in between. Germline lookup yields CDR1 SGHTA and CDR2 FQGNSA. MiXCR, run by TCRdb on the 5' RACE reads, gives a single entry per CDR3 protein. The sample has thousands of distinct CDR3 sequences; approximately 2.2% are singletons. This clonotype has ten or more counts. Its antigen remains unknown. This rearrangement joins TRBV7-2 to TRBJ1-1; D is unclear. The sequence was collected from a human donor in good health. Some clones in this sample may be carry-over from other donors' samples. The sample was T cells from a healthy donor cultured with Jurkat leukemia cells, taken from a culture containing an anti-CD19 bispecific antibody. DNA of the CDR3: TGTGCCAGCAGCTTATTGGCTGCCTTGAACACTGAAGCTTTCTTT. Its translation: CASSLLAALNTEAFF.